This TCR beta chain stems from a study of long-term antiretroviral therapy in people with HIV. The V and J ends lost 6 bases and 1 base respectively, with 16 bases between them. Germline values: CDR1 SQVTM, CDR2 ANQGSEA. This CDR3 spans 15 amino acids. An immunoSEQ assay, version v3.0, was performed at survey level. Produced via immunoSEQ multiplex PCR; TCRdb's table is partial and in-frame only. This sample yields approximately 19,000 clones, of which approximately 82% are seen a single time; over 13% belongs to the top ten. By share, this clone counts as medium-sized. The sequence came from a woman aged 45-65 years with HIV. The chain combines TRBV29-1 with TRBJ1-3; a possible D gene is TRBD1 (6 bases). The source material was unsorted PBMCs, sampled 0.5 years before starting antiretroviral therapy. CDR3 nucleotide sequence: TGCAGCGTAGCCGATTCCGGGACATCTGGAAACACCATATATTTT. It translates to CSVADSGTSGNTIYF.